Described below is a single TCR beta chain sequence and its context. Trimming took off 4 bases at V and 0 bases at J, with 7 bases between the two ends. CDR1 and CDR2 from the germline V gene are LNHDA and SQIVND (reference sequence). CDR3 length: 13 amino acids. The data stem from a study of blood T cell repertoires in COVID-19. Study at large: The origin of the acute and convalescent COVID-19 samples was the United States, Italy and Spain. The cDNA or gDNA used as material had been derived from T cells, B-cell-depleted T cells, or PBMCs.

In the original processing: The authors estimated nucleated cell counts from reference gene primer amplification. Sequencing was performed with immunoSEQ multiplex PCR; in TCRdb, only in-frame clones are kept and a portion is missing. That table gives V, J and clone size, and the DNA gave D and trimming. The sample lists fewer than 200,000 clones, around 89% seen once, with 2% to 2.5% in the top ten. The source of this sequence is a man between 50 and 59 years old who had recovered from COVID-19. This chain connects TRBV19 to TRBJ2-7; TRBD1 is a possible D gene (5 bases). Sequenced sample: peripheral blood. The CDR3 DNA is TGTGCCAGTAGTAGGACACTCTCCTACGAGCAGTACTTC. Protein product: CASSRTLSYEQYF. The variable domain in full, with the rest retrieved from reference TRBV19 and TRBJ2-7, is DGGITQSPKYLFRKEGQNVTLSCEQNLNHDAMYWYRQDPGQGLRLIYYSQIVNDFQKGDIAEGYSVSREKKESFPLTVTSAQKNPTAFYLCASSRTLSYEQYFGPGTRLTVT.